One and the same sample provided the 20 T cell receptor beta chains below, sequenced in a study of T cells in women clearing cervical HPV infection. The protocol was immunoSEQ multiplex PCR, while the TCRdb copy is restricted to in-frame clones and leaves out a portion. This repertoire includes 20,000 to 25,000 clones. Sequenced input: blood buffy coat. These receptors originate from a woman between 18 and 70 years old with a cervical HPV16 infection that either progressed to CIN3+ or cleared (not recorded which).

For this clone: The sequenced fragment ends 3 residues before the CDR3 boundary, so the rest is inferred from the germline J gene. The rearrangement links TRBV6-2 or TRBV6-3 to TRBJ2-3; D uncertain. Deletions cut 2 bases from V and 2 bases from J, with 5 bases between. Germline assignment: CDR1 MNHEY and CDR2 SVGEGT. The CDR3 length is 13 residues. The DNA read from the CDR3 is TGTGCCAGCAGTTACGAGCTCACAGATACG. Amino acids: CASSYELTDT. The full CDR3 is CASSYELTDTQYF.

As to this clone: The read falls 3 residues short of the CDR3 end, and the missing part is taken from the germline J gene. The chain is built from TRBV7-8 and TRBJ1-5, with TRBD1 identical over 9 bases. Looked up from germline, CDR1 is SGHVS and CDR2 is FQNEAQ. V was pared by 5 bases and J by 6 bases, with 5 bases of the junction left unmatched. The CDR3 has 14 residues. Incomplete CDR3 DNA: TGTGCCAGCAGCCCCGGGACAGGGAGTCAGCCC. It specifies CASSPGTGSQP. The entire CDR3 protein is CASSPGTGSQPQHF.

A word on this clone: The read falls 3 residues short of the CDR3 end, and the missing part is taken from the germline J gene. The chain combines TRBV19 with TRBJ1-1, with D possibly matching TRBD1 (6 bases). Germline values: CDR1 LNHDA, CDR2 SQIVND (reference sequence). Trimming stripped 3 bases from V and 2 bases from J, with 10 bases between. The CDR3 spans 14 residues. The CDR3 bases that were read are TGTGCCAGTAGTATCAGGACAGCCAACACTGAA. It codes for CASSIRTANTE. The full CDR3 protein reads CASSIRTANTEAFF.

Remarks on this clone: Read data end 3 residues before the CDR3 end; the end is taken from the germline J gene. The chain recombines TRBV27 with TRBJ2-3; the match to TRBD2 covers 9 bases. The ends lost 6 bases at V and 4 bases at J; junction bases unmatched: 5. The CDR3 extends over 14 amino acids. CDR1 and CDR2 (germline): MNHEY, SMNVEV (reference sequence). Incomplete CDR3 DNA: TGTGCCAGCAGAATAGGGACTAGCTCAGATACG. Its protein is CASRIGTSSDT. From start to end, the CDR3 is CASRIGTSSDTQYF.

As regards this clone: Coverage ceases 3 residues before the CDR3 finishes, and the germline J gene fills in the end. V usage is TRBV5-1 and J usage is TRBJ2-3; 8 nucleotides match TRBD2. Germline CDR1 SGHRS, CDR2 YFSETQ. This CDR3 comprises 14 residues. Trimming cost V 4 bases and J 6 bases; bases outside gene matches: 7. The CDR3: CASSLSGTADTQYF. The sequenced CDR3 bases are TGCGCCAGCAGCCTTAGCGGGACCGCGGATACG. Combining the CDR3 with reference TRBV5-1 and TRBJ2-3 gives the whole variable domain KAGVTQTPRYLIKTRGQQVTLSCSPISGHRSVSWYQQTPGQGLQFLFEYFSETQRNKGNFPGRFSGRQFSNSRSEMNVSTLELGDSALYLCASSLSGTADTQYFGPGTRLTVL.

A note on this clone: Read sequence stops 3 residues before the CDR3 end, and the germline J gene provides the missing end. The rearrangement joins TRBV9 to TRBJ2-7; a weak D match, TRBD1 (6 bases). Trimming removed 0 bases from V and 2 bases from J, with 12 bases in between. CDR1 and CDR2 (germline): SGDLS, YYNGEE. CDR3 size: 15 residues. The CDR3 spells CASSVDQGTPYEQYF. CDR3 DNA, as far as it was read: TGTGCCAGCAGCGTAGACCAGGGGACGCCCTACGAG. The complete variable domain, with remaining parts taken from reference TRBV9 and TRBJ2-7, reads DSGVTQTPKHLITATGQRVTLRCSPRSGDLSVYWYQQSLDQGLQFLIQYYNGEERAKGNILERFSAQQFPDLHSELNLSSLELGDSALYFCASSVDQGTPYEQYFGPGTRLTVT.

With regard to this clone: Read data end 3 residues before the CDR3 end; the end is taken from the germline J gene. The J gene is TRBJ2-7, the V gene TRBV19; TRBD1 matches at 10 bases. CDR1 is LNHDA, CDR2 SQIVND, per germline (reference sequence). Trimming at V came to 4 bases and at J to 2 bases, leaving 2 bases not matched to a gene. The CDR3 covers 14 residues. CDR3 protein: CASSTGQGTYEQYF. CDR3 DNA (partial): TGTGCCAGTAGTACGGGACAGGGGACCTACGAG.

Remarks on this clone: The read terminates 3 residues ahead of where the CDR3 ends, so the germline J gene completes it. V and J are TRBV7-8 and TRBJ2-7; a possible D gene is TRBD1 (5 bases). The V end was cut by 2 bases, the J end by 6 bases, with 8 bases between. Germline CDR1 reads SGHVS; CDR2 reads FQNEAQ. The CDR3 covers 12 residues. The CDR3 is CASSLSGAEQYF. The sequenced part of the CDR3 DNA is TGTGCCAGCAGCTTATCTGGGGCCGAG.

As regards this clone: The read is 3 residues too short to cover the CDR3 end, so that end is filled in from the germline J gene. The chain combines TRBV15 with TRBJ1-1, with unresolved D. CDR1 and CDR2 from the germline V gene are LNHNV and YYDKDF (reference sequence). The CDR3 spans 15 residues. V gave up 0 bases and J gave up 1 base, with 9 bases separating them. CDR3 region: CATSREGHPNTEAFF. Partial CDR3 DNA: TGTGCCACCAGCAGAGAGGGCCACCCGAACACTGAA. Variable domain in full (rest from reference TRBV15 and TRBJ1-1): DAMVIQNPRYQVTQFGKPVTLSCSQTLNHNVMYWYQQKSSQAPKLLFHYYDKDFNNEADTPDNFQSRRPNTSFCFLDIRSPGLGDTAMYLCATSREGHPNTEAFFGQGTRLTVV.

As regards this clone: The observed sequence ends 3 residues before the CDR3 terminus, with the missing tail filled in from the germline J gene. The chain is built from TRBV20-1 and TRBJ2-5, with D perhaps TRBD1 (5 bases). The germline gives CDR1 DFQATT, CDR2 SNEGSKA (reference sequence). The CDR3 is 12 residues long. With 6 bases removed from V and 2 bases from J, the gap between germline ends came to 10 bases. The part of the CDR3 DNA that was read is TGCAGTGCCCACGACAGACAAGAGACC. Residues: CSAHDRQET. The entire CDR3 protein reads CSAHDRQETQYF.

To note about this clone: The read comes to an end 3 residues before the CDR3 does, leaving the germline J gene to fill in the end. The rearrangement links TRBV15 to TRBJ2-7, with 10 bases that match TRBD1. V shed 5 bases, J shed 5 bases, and the junction held 6 bases outside the gene matches. CDR1 is LNHNV, CDR2 YYDKDF, per germline (reference sequence). The CDR3 totals 14 residues. The CDR3: CATSGTGEGDEQYF. CDR3 bases read: TGTGCCACCAGCGGGACAGGGGAAGGGGACGAG.

Comments on this clone: The CDR3 end lies 3 residues beyond the end of the read and is filled in from the germline J gene. The chain is built from TRBV14 and TRBJ2-5, with 11 nucleotides matching TRBD2. This CDR3 contains 15 residues. V shed 4 bases, J shed 5 bases, and the junction held 6 bases outside the gene matches. The germline V gene encodes CDR1 SGHDN and CDR2 FVKESK. The CDR3 loop reads CASSRTSGRGETQYF. Partial CDR3 DNA: TGTGCCAGCAGCCGAACTAGCGGGAGAGGGGAGACC.

Remarks on this clone: From the germline J gene comes the end of the CDR3, since the read stops 3 residues before it. This chain uses TRBV13 with TRBJ2-5, with D hard to call. This CDR3 region has 12 residues. From germline, CDR1 is PRHDT and CDR2 FYEKMQ (reference sequence). The V gene lost 5 bases and the J gene lost 3 bases, with 7 bases spanning the gap. The sequenced part of the CDR3 DNA is TGTGCCAGCAGCAGACTTGAAGAGACC. It encodes CASSRLEET. The whole CDR3 protein reads CASSRLEETQYF.

Points on this clone: The read ends 3 residues early relative to the CDR3; the germline J gene fills the gap. The rearrangement links TRBV11-2 to TRBJ2-3; 8 nucleotides line up with TRBD2. Germline V gene lookup returns CDR1 SGHAT and CDR2 FQNNGV. This CDR3 is 15 amino acids long. The V gene end was trimmed by 0 bases and the J gene end by 3 bases; junction bases not matched to a gene: 2. The covered CDR3 bases are TGTGCCAGCAGCTTAGATACTAGCGGAACAGATACG. It encodes CASSLDTSGTDT. The full CDR3 is CASSLDTSGTDTQYF.

The CDR3 region is CSAPSINSPLHF. The sequenced part of the CDR3 DNA is TGCAGTGCCCCCTCTATAAATTCACCC. This chain connects TRBV20-1 to TRBJ1-6; D not resolved. The CDR3 end falls 3 residues outside the read, so it is completed with the germline J gene. This CDR3 is 12 amino acids long. V was pared by 6 bases and J by 7 bases, with 10 bases between. Germline CDR1 DFQATT, CDR2 SNEGSKA (reference sequence).

Details on this clone: The CDR3 is cut off 3 residues early in the read; its end comes from the germline J gene. Other nucleotide sequences in the sample specify the same CDR3. The gene calls are TRBV5-1 and TRBJ2-3, with 8 bases matching TRBD1. From germline, CDR1 is SGHRS and CDR2 YFSETQ. The CDR3 has 15 residues. V dropped 2 bases and J dropped 4; count of bases not matched to a gene: 6. The CDR3 here is CASSFSGTGSDTQYF. The sequenced part of the CDR3 DNA is TGCGCCAGCAGCTTCTCCGGGACAGGATCAGATACG.

About this clone: The CDR3 extends 3 residues past the end of the read, so its final part is completed from the germline J gene. This chain joins TRBV19 and TRBJ1-5; 8 positions match TRBD1. Germline V gene lookup returns CDR1 LNHDA and CDR2 SQIVND (reference sequence). The CDR3 length is 16 residues. The junction had 8 bases not matched to a gene; V was cut back by 5 bases and J by 2 bases. CDR3 DNA, as far as it was read: TGTGCCAGTAGTGTGACAGGGGCCCGGGGCAATCAGCCC. Amino acids: CASSVTGARGNQP. The CDR3 as a whole reads CASSVTGARGNQPQHF.

As for this clone: The read comes to an end 3 residues before the CDR3 does, leaving the germline J gene to fill in the end. V usage is TRBV4-1 and J usage is TRBJ1-4; 8 bases are shared with TRBD1. The V and J ends lost 1 base and 6 bases, in that order; junction bases with no gene match: 4. Germline assignment: CDR1 MGHRA and CDR2 YSYEKL. This CDR3 is built from 15 residues. The CDR3: CASSQGVTGDEKLFF. The sequenced part of the CDR3 DNA is TGCGCCAGCAGCCAAGGGGTGACAGGGGATGAAAAA.

Note on this clone: The read stops 3 residues short of the end of the CDR3; the missing end is completed from the germline J gene. The rearrangement uses TRBV14 and TRBJ2-7; 10 nucleotides agree with TRBD2. V trimming: 3 bases; J trimming: 5 bases; junction bases outside the gene matches: 10. This CDR3 comprises 16 residues. Germline CDR1 is SGHDN and CDR2 is FVKESK. The covered CDR3 bases are TGTGCCAGCAGCCAGTCCGGGACTAGCGCTCAGAACGAG. This gives the protein CASSQSGTSAQNE. The whole CDR3 protein reads CASSQSGTSAQNEQYF.

A remark on this clone: The read terminates 3 residues before the CDR3 end, so the remaining end is supplied by the germline J gene. The rearrangement links TRBV6-1 to TRBJ2-1; 7 positions agree with TRBD2. This CDR3 contains 12 residues. V shed 4 bases, J shed 9 bases, and the junction held 3 bases outside the gene matches. Germline CDR1 is MNHNS and CDR2 is SASEGT. The CDR3 sequence: CASSATSAEQFF. The CDR3 bases that were read are TGTGCCAGCAGTGCAACTAGCGCTGAG.